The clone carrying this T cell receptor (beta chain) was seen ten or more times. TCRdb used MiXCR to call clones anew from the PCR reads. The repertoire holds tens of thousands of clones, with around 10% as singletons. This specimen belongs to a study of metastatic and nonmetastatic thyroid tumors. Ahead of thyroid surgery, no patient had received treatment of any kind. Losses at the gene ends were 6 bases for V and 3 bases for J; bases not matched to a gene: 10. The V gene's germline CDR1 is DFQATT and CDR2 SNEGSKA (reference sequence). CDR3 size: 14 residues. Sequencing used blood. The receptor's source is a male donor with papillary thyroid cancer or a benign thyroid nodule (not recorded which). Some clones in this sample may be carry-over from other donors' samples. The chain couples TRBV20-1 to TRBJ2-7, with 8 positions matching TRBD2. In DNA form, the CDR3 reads TGCAGTGCGAGATCCCGGGAGGGAGTCTACGAGCAGTACTTC. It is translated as CSARSREGVYEQYF.